This T cell receptor beta chain was identified in a study of T cell responses to AZD1222 COVID-19 vaccine. Profiling relied on immunoSEQ multiplex PCR, and the TCRdb table lists in-frame clones only, not all of them. This table has tens of thousands of clones, about 86% appearing once. Germline assignment: CDR1 SNHLY and CDR2 FYNNEI. This CDR3 has 13 amino acids. Trimming removed 4 bases at V and 5 bases at J, with 11 bases between. The sample in question was peripheral blood, obtained on day 0 of MenACWY control vaccination. This receptor was identified in an adult in good health. The chain couples TRBV2 to TRBJ1-2; D gene unclear. The CDR3 sequence: CASSGVNLYGYTF. In DNA form, the CDR3 reads TGTGCCAGCAGTGGGGTCAATCTATATGGCTACACCTTC.